These 23 T cell receptor beta chains were all obtained from the same sample, sequenced in a study of PD-L1 blockade in urothelial cancer. Libraries were prepared by immunoSEQ multiplex PCR; TCRdb keeps only in-frame clonotypes and omits some of them. Counted here are tens of thousands of clones, roughly 82% occurring once; the ten biggest clones make up under 5%. The input for sequencing was PBMCs, taken around atezolizumab (anti-PD-L1) treatment. The receptors stem from a man between 65 and 79 years old with urothelial cancer.

The V gene is TRBV5-4, the J gene TRBJ2-1; a possible D gene is TRBD2 (6 bases). Germline lookup yields CDR1 SGHNT and CDR2 YYREEE (reference sequence). Between the trimmed V and J ends, which lost 0 bases and 9 bases, there was a span of 13 bases. The CDR3 runs 14 residues. The CDR3 sequence: CASSLVLAAREQFF. The CDR3 coding sequence is TGTGCCAGCAGCTTGGTACTAGCTGCTCGTGAGCAGTTCTTC. Full variable domain (remainder filled in from reference TRBV5-4 and TRBJ2-1): ETGVTQSPTHLIKTRGQQVTLRCSSQSGHNTVSWYQQALGQGPQFIFQYYREEENGRGNFPPRFSGLQFPNYSSELNVNALELDDSALYLCASSLVLAAREQFFGPGTRLTVL.

V gene TRBV2 combines with J gene TRBJ1-2, with unresolved D. Trimming took off 6 bases at V and 3 bases at J, with 11 bases between the two ends. Germline V gives CDR1 SNHLY, CDR2 FYNNEI. The CDR3 covers 13 residues. CDR3 in amino acids: CASREGPDYGYTF. The CDR3 DNA reads as TGTGCCAGCAGGGAGGGCCCCGACTATGGCTACACCTTC.

The V call is TRBV5-6, the J call TRBJ1-4; 9 bases are shared with TRBD1. V lost 4 bases and J lost 7; bases outside the gene matches: 11. The CDR3 has 16 residues. CDR1 SGHDT and CDR2 YYEEEE come from the germline V gene. This chain's CDR3 is CASSPYRDRESEKLFF. CDR3 DNA: TGTGCCAGCAGCCCGTACCGGGACAGGGAAAGTGAAAAACTGTTTTTT.

The gene calls are TRBV20-1 and TRBJ1-1, with D perhaps TRBD1 (6 bases). The germline V gene has CDR1 DFQATT and CDR2 SNEGSKA (reference sequence). Trimming left V 7 bases short and J 0 bases short, with 6 bases between. This CDR3 has 11 residues. Here the CDR3 DNA reads TGCAGTGGGACAGTGAACACTGAAGCTTTCTTT. Residues: CSGTVNTEAFF.

The J gene is TRBJ2-1, the V gene TRBV10-3; D perhaps matches TRBD1 (5 bases). Germline CDR1 ENHRY, CDR2 SYGVKD. CDR3 length: 14 residues. V was pared by 6 bases and J by 5 bases, with 14 bases between. CDR3 sequence reads: CAISPSLGDNEQFF. The CDR3 DNA follows: TGTGCCATCAGCCCCTCGCTAGGGGACAATGAGCAGTTCTTC.

The V call is TRBV6-5, the J call TRBJ2-1, with D perhaps TRBD1 (7 bases). The CDR3 runs 16 residues. Germline loops: CDR1 MNHEY, CDR2 SVGAGI. Trimming removed 4 bases from V and 0 bases from J, with 13 bases in between. The chain's CDR3 is CASSLAGGSSYNEQFF. The CDR3 nucleotides read TGTGCCAGCAGTTTAGCAGGGGGGAGCTCCTACAATGAGCAGTTCTTC.

The genes are TRBV7-6 and TRBJ2-5; TRBD1 is a possible D gene (5 bases). The V and J ends lost 7 bases and 5 bases respectively, with 8 bases between them. The CDR3 runs 11 residues. The V gene's germline CDR1 is SGHVS and CDR2 FNYEAQ. CDR3 residues: CASTSGETQYF. CDR3 in DNA: TGTGCCAGCACCTCAGGGGAGACCCAGTACTTC.

This chain links TRBV5-8 with TRBJ2-1; 8 bases align to TRBD2. Germline CDR1 is SGHTS and CDR2 is YDEGEE. The ends lost 0 bases at V and 9 bases at J; junction bases unmatched: 8. The CDR3 totals 15 residues. Written as DNA, the CDR3 is TGTGCCAGCAGCTTGGAACCGGGGGGGCTTGGTGAGCAGTTCTTC. Amino acids: CASSLEPGGLGEQFF.

The rearrangement joins TRBV7-6 to TRBJ2-7; 7 nucleotides line up with TRBD2. CDR1 and CDR2 from the germline V gene are SGHVS and FNYEAQ. This CDR3 spans 15 amino acids. V lost 1 base, J lost 3 bases, and 6 bases stayed unmatched. The chain's CDR3 is CASSLERDYHYEQYF. The CDR3 nucleotides are TGTGCCAGCAGCTTAGAACGGGACTATCACTACGAGCAGTACTTC. Full variable domain (outside the CDR3, taken from reference TRBV7-6 and TRBJ2-7): GAGVSQSPRYKVTKRGQDVALRCDPISGHVSLYWYRQALGQGPEFLTYFNYEAQQDKSGLPNDRFSAERPEGSISTLTIQRTEQRDSAMYRCASSLERDYHYEQYFGPGTRLTVT.

CDR3 protein: CASSLSRLAVSTDTQYF. The CDR3 DNA reads TGTGCCAGCAGTTTATCTCGACTAGCGGTTAGCACAGATACGCAGTATTTT. This rearrangement joins TRBV28 to TRBJ2-3, with 9 bases fitting TRBD2. The CDR3 covers 17 residues. The germline CDR1 and CDR2 sequences are MDHEN and SYDVKM. Trimming cost V 1 base and J 0 bases; bases outside gene matches: 5.

The chain combines TRBV23-1 with TRBJ2-5; 9 nucleotides agree with TRBD2. TRBV23-1 is flagged as an ORF with uncertain function. Trimming took 4 bases from V and 3 from J; bases not matched to a gene: 15. This CDR3 is built from 18 residues. The CDR3 coding sequence is TGCGCCAGCAGTCCCCTCGACCCCTCGACTAGCGGCGAAGAGACCCAGTACTTC. It is translated as CASSPLDPSTSGEETQYF.

The chain links TRBV29-1 to TRBJ1-5; TRBD1 might be the D (6 bases). CDR1 is SQVTM, CDR2 ANQGSEA, per germline. The V gene lost 6 bases and the J gene lost 3 bases, with 12 bases spanning the gap. CDR3 length: 13 residues. CDR3 coding DNA: TGCAGCGTCCAACAGGGCCCCAATCAGCCCCAGCATTTT. Translation gives CSVQQGPNQPQHF.

The J gene is TRBJ1-1, the V gene TRBV6-6; D gene uncertain. CDR3 length: 12 residues. V shed 0 bases and J shed 11 bases, with 10 bases lying between them. Per germline, CDR1 MNHNY and CDR2 SVGAGI (reference sequence). This CDR3 is CASSYSETEAFF. CDR3 DNA sequence: TGTGCCAGCAGTTACTCGGAGACCGAGGCTTTCTTT.

This clone was recorded once. CDR3 protein: CASSPGTSGYEQYF. The CDR3 bases are TGTGCCAGTAGTCCAGGGACTAGCGGGTACGAGCAGTACTTC. V is TRBV19 and J is TRBJ2-7; 12 bases are a match to TRBD2. Trimming took 5 bases from V and 4 from J; bases not matched to a gene: 3. The germline CDR1 and CDR2 sequences are LNHDA and SQIVND (reference sequence). The CDR3 is 14 amino acids.

This sequence joins TRBV18 and TRBJ2-2, with D possibly TRBD1 on 5 matching bases. The CDR3 runs to 14 residues. Trimming took 3 bases from V and 6 from J, leaving 11 bases between them. Germline V lookup: CDR1 KGHSH, CDR2 LQKENI. This CDR3 is CASSPLTVAGELFF. The CDR3 coding sequence is TGTGCCAGCTCACCCCTGACAGTGGCCGGGGAGCTGTTTTTT.

This clone was picked up one time. The chain links TRBV7-9 to TRBJ2-1, with D perhaps matching TRBD2 (6 bases). The V end was cut by 1 base, the J end by 3 bases, with 16 bases between. This CDR3 spans 17 amino acids. Germline-derived CDR1 and CDR2 are SEHNR and FQNEAQ (reference sequence). This CDR3 reads CASSLEGLSGSYNEQFF. Written as DNA, the CDR3 is TGTGCCAGCAGCTTAGAGGGGCTTAGCGGAAGCTACAATGAGCAGTTCTTC.

The rearrangement uses TRBV5-6 and TRBJ1-2; tentative D call: TRBD1 (5 bases). Trimming pared 0 bases from V and 3 bases from J, leaving 15 bases between. Germline V gives CDR1 SGHDT, CDR2 YYEEEE. The CDR3 contains 16 residues. The CDR3 nucleotides read TGTGCCAGCAGCTTGGGGCTTGGGGGAGGCGACTATGGCTACACCTTC. Residues: CASSLGLGGGDYGYTF.

The chain joins TRBV2 to TRBJ1-4; 8 nucleotides align to TRBD1. V gave up 5 bases and J gave up 4 bases; unmatched junction bases: 6. Germline CDR1 is SNHLY and CDR2 is FYNNEI. CDR3 length: 15 amino acids. Written as DNA, the CDR3 is TGTGCCAGCAGTCCAACAGGGGGAGTTAATGAAAAACTGTTTTTT. This sequence encodes CASSPTGGVNEKLFF.

The chain is built from TRBV5-1 and TRBJ1-4; D gene ambiguous. The CDR3 loop spans 15 amino acids. Trimming took 0 bases from V and 5 from J, leaving 11 bases between them. Germline V gives CDR1 SGHRS, CDR2 YFSETQ. DNA for the CDR3: TGCGCCAGCAGCTTGGAGGCGGCCGGGAATGAAAAACTGTTTTTT. This encodes CASSLEAAGNEKLFF.

The chain links TRBV27 to TRBJ2-7, with 12 bases matching TRBD1. The CDR3 consists of 15 residues. V dropped 5 bases and J dropped 6; count of bases not matched to a gene: 8. The germline CDR1 and CDR2 sequences are MNHEY and SMNVEV (reference sequence). CDR3 amino acids: CASSASGTGGGEQYF. CDR3 bases: TGTGCCAGCAGTGCGTCCGGGACAGGGGGCGGCGAGCAGTACTTC.

This chain links TRBV30 with TRBJ1-4; TRBD1 is a possible D gene (5 bases). Trimming removed 1 base at V and 7 bases at J, with 13 bases between. This CDR3 has 14 amino acids. Germline loops: CDR1 GTSNPN, CDR2 SVGIG (reference sequence). CDR3 bases: TGTGCCTGGAGTGCGGGCAGGGTGGGTGAAAAACTGTTTTTT. This codes for CAWSAGRVGEKLFF.

This CDR3 is CASGGQGHGELFF. CDR3 coding DNA: TGTGCCAGCGGGGGACAGGGGCACGGGGAGCTGTTTTTT. This rearrangement joins TRBV2 to TRBJ2-2; 10 bases agree with TRBD1. The CDR3 sequence is 13 residues long. Trimming at V came to 8 bases and at J to 7 bases, leaving 4 bases not matched to a gene. In germline, CDR1 is SNHLY, CDR2 FYNNEI.

This sequence joins TRBV19 and TRBJ2-2; 7 nucleotides match TRBD1. There are 14 residues in the CDR3. Germline V gives CDR1 LNHDA, CDR2 SQIVND (reference sequence). The ends lost 9 bases at V and 3 bases at J; junction bases unmatched: 7. DNA for the CDR3: TGTGCCAGCGCCGGGACAGCCGACACCGGGGAGCTGTTTTTT. Residues: CASAGTADTGELFF.